This TCR beta chain comes out of a study of regulatory T cells in long-lasting Graves disease. This sample's time point: newly diagnosed GD, antithyroid drugs for less than 3 months. PBMC-extracted RNA yielded the TCR library. Both iRepertoire HTBI primers and Arm-PCR of CDR3 regions were used to build the TCR beta libraries. TCRdb re-called the multiplex PCR reads with MiXCR, one entry per CDR3 protein. The sample contains approximately 390,000 distinct CDR3 sequences, about 16% of which appear only once. In this sample, this clonotype turned up many times. This same sample was also part of a study on T cells in Graves' hyperthyroidism and ophthalmopathy.

The starting material was peripheral blood mononuclear cells (PBMCs), obtained at new diagnosis, from a patient treated with antithyroid drugs. The TCR comes from a woman under 30 with Graves disease.

CDR3 coding DNA: TGTGCCAGCACGGGGACGGACACGGGAAAACTGTTTTTT. Amino acid sequence: CASTGTDTGKLFF. This chain joins TRBV6-1 and TRBJ1-4, with a weak D call TRBD1 (5 bases). The CDR3 runs to 13 residues. V lost 7 bases and J 10 bases, leaving 16 bases between the germline ends. The germline V gene has CDR1 MNHNS and CDR2 SASEGT.